The 16 T cell receptor beta chains given below trace back to one sample, sequenced in a study of T cells in Graves' hyperthyroidism and ophthalmopathy. Amplified regions were TCR beta CDR3 sequences from RNA transcripts. Researchers ran a first-round RT-PCR on the TCR CDR3 using the HTBI primer set. TCRdb reanalysed the multiplex PCR reads using MiXCR and keeps one entry per CDR3 protein. The table records hundreds of thousands of distinct CDR3 sequences, 14% to 15% of them present only once. Sequencing was carried out using blood. The receptors were gathered from a woman in her 40s with Graves' ophthalmopathy.

This clonotype was seen ten or more times. The chain combines TRBV27 with TRBJ2-7; 8 bases fit TRBD2. Looked up from germline, CDR1 is MNHEY and CDR2 is SMNVEV (reference sequence). Trimming at V came to 5 bases and at J to 4 bases, leaving 4 bases not matched to a gene. This CDR3 has 13 amino acids. The CDR3 nucleotides are TGTGCCAGCAGTCTAGCGGGTATATACGAGCAGTACTTC. Protein sequence: CASSLAGIYEQYF.

The sample holds a few counts of this clonotype. The V call is TRBV4-1, the J call TRBJ2-7; D might be TRBD1 (5 bases). The germline V gene has CDR1 MGHRA and CDR2 YSYEKL. The CDR3 contains 17 residues. The V end lost 1 base, the J end lost 0 bases, and 16 bases lay between the germline ends. CDR3 protein: CASSQGRGGASSYEQYF. In nucleotides, the CDR3 is TGCGCCAGCAGCCAAGGGAGAGGTGGGGCTAGCTCCTACGAGCAGTACTTC.

At least ten counts were recorded for this clonotype. The rearrangement joins TRBV4-1 to TRBJ2-5, with D perhaps matching TRBD1 or TRBD2 (5 bases each). Trimming shortened V by 0 bases and J by 4 bases, and 12 bases separated the two germline ends. The CDR3 is 15 residues long. Per germline, CDR1 MGHRA and CDR2 YSYEKL. The DNA for the CDR3 is TGCGCCAGCAGCCAAGATCGAGGGGCGAGAGAGACCCAGTACTTC. It specifies CASSQDRGARETQYF.

The rearrangement joins TRBV19 to TRBJ2-2; 10 bases agree with TRBD2. Trimming took 4 bases from V and 3 from J; bases not matched to a gene: 5. The CDR3 has 16 residues. CDR1 and CDR2 from the germline V gene are LNHDA and SQIVND (reference sequence). The CDR3 loop reads CASSRASGRYTGELFF. The CDR3 DNA reads TGTGCCAGTAGTAGGGCTAGCGGGAGATACACCGGGGAGCTGTTTTTT.

There are many counts of this clonotype. V usage is TRBV2 and J usage is TRBJ2-2, with D tentatively TRBD1 (6 bases). From germline, CDR1 is SNHLY and CDR2 FYNNEI. CDR3 length: 14 residues. Trimming cost V 5 bases and J 7 bases, with 14 bases left between them. The CDR3 DNA reads TGTGCCAGCAGTCCGAACAGGGAGAGCGGGGAGCTGTTTTTT. Translating gives CASSPNRESGELFF.

Details on this clonotype: A read error may be the cause here, since a much bigger clone is one base away. The DNA for the CDR3 is TGTGCCAGCAGACTCTCGGACAGGGACGAGCAGTACTTC. This encodes CASRLSDRDEQYF. This sequence joins TRBV12-3 or TRBV12-4 and TRBJ2-7, with TRBD1 matching 8 bases. J gave up 5 bases and V 6 bases, and 6 bases lay outside the gene matches. The CDR3 is 13 residues long.

This chain links TRBV27 with TRBJ2-2; possible D gene TRBD1, 5 bases. Trimming shortened V by 6 bases and J by 8 bases, and 16 bases separated the two germline ends. The CDR3 runs 14 residues. CDR1 is MNHEY and CDR2 is SMNVEV in the germline V gene (reference sequence). The CDR3 DNA reads TGTGCCAGCAGCCCGACAGCAATCGGGGGGGAGCTGTTTTTT. This encodes CASSPTAIGGELFF.

In its sample, this clonotype was seen a few times. J is TRBJ2-7 and V is TRBV12-3 or TRBV12-4, with TRBD2 as a possible D gene (6 bases). Trimming left V 7 bases short and J 6 bases short, with 22 bases between. The CDR3 contains 15 residues. CDR3 amino acids: CASTHHSRRDPEQYF. The CDR3 DNA sequence: TGTGCCAGCACCCACCATTCGAGGCGGGACCCCGAGCAGTACTTC.

A remark on this clonotype: This clone may be a read error of a much larger clone one base away. The chain couples TRBV6-1 to TRBJ2-7; no firm D call. Germline assignment: CDR1 MNHNS and CDR2 SASEGT. The CDR3 runs 11 residues. The V end was cut by 7 bases, the J end by 3 bases, with 7 bases between. CDR3 nucleotide sequence: TGTGCCAGCACCCGCAACTACGAGCAGTACTTC. The encoded protein is CASTRNYEQYF.

This clonotype was found many times. This chain links TRBV20-1 with TRBJ2-7; the D is unclear. Trimming pared 6 bases from V and 3 bases from J, leaving 18 bases between. Germline V gives CDR1 DFQATT, CDR2 SNEGSKA (reference sequence). The CDR3 totals 14 residues. The CDR3 DNA is TGCAGTGCGGAACGGGCCACTGGGGACTACGAGCAGTACTTC. This sequence encodes CSAERATGDYEQYF.

The sample holds many counts of this clonotype. The chain is built from TRBV6-1 and TRBJ1-5, with 7 bases identical to TRBD1. This CDR3 has 14 residues. Germline CDR1 MNHNS, CDR2 SASEGT. The trim removed 8 bases at V and 0 bases at J, leaving 4 bases unmatched. The CDR3: CASDRATSNQPQHF. CDR3 sequence (DNA): TGTGCCAGCGACAGGGCGACTAGCAATCAGCCCCAGCATTTT.

This clonotype was observed many times. J is TRBJ2-7 and V is TRBV6-2 or TRBV6-3; 7 bases fit TRBD1. J lost 6 bases, V lost 6 bases, and 11 bases had no gene match. The CDR3 is 14 residues long. Germline values: CDR1 MNHEY, CDR2 SVGEGT. CDR3 in amino acids: CASSHGQVKIEQYF. The DNA of the CDR3 is TGTGCCAGCAGCCACGGACAGGTGAAGATCGAGCAGTACTTC.

This chain links TRBV4-1 with TRBJ1-1; possibly TRBD1 for D (5 bases). CDR1 MGHRA and CDR2 YSYEKL come from the germline V gene. The CDR3 consists of 14 residues. V dropped 3 bases and J dropped 4 bases, with 12 bases sitting between them. The CDR3, as DNA: TGCGCCAGCAGCCAGCCCCGGGGGTCCACTGAAGCTTTCTTT. It translates to CASSQPRGSTEAFF.

The rearrangement links TRBV28 to TRBJ1-5; TRBD1 matches 7 bases. The germline CDR1 and CDR2 sequences are MDHEN and SYDVKM. J was trimmed by 5 bases and V by 3 bases; bases with no gene match: 7. This CDR3 contains 15 residues. The CDR3 region has the DNA TGTGCCAGCAGTTTCCAAGACAGGGACCATCAGCCCCAGCATTTT. This encodes CASSFQDRDHQPQHF.

The chain employs TRBV20-1 and TRBJ1-5; D perhaps matches TRBD1 (6 bases). Trimming removed 6 bases from V and 6 bases from J, with 15 bases in between. The CDR3 sequence is 13 residues long. Germline V CDR1 and CDR2: DFQATT, SNEGSKA (reference sequence). CDR3 in amino acids: CSAVAGALQPQHF. CDR3 bases: TGCAGTGCCGTGGCGGGGGCTCTTCAGCCCCAGCATTTT.

This clonotype showed up many times. The chain has TRBV12-3 or TRBV12-4 and TRBJ1-3; no definite D call. The CDR3 extends over 16 amino acids. Trimming pared 7 bases from V and 0 bases from J, leaving 16 bases between. This CDR3 is CASKGEPGFSGNTIYF. In DNA, the CDR3 is TGTGCCAGCAAGGGAGAACCAGGATTCTCTGGAAACACCATATATTTT.